This TCR beta chain was sequenced in a study of cytomegalovirus exposure and HLA in healthy donors. Study background: The 120 validation repertoires used the same platform as the approximately 700 first-cohort repertoires (as reported by a later analysis).

This CDR3 is built from 20 residues. CDR1 and CDR2 from the germline V gene are MGHRA and YSYEKL. J lost 9 bases, V lost 0 bases, and 16 bases had no gene match. The protocol was immunoSEQ multiplex PCR, while the TCRdb copy is restricted to in-frame clones and leaves out a portion. Altogether 38,000 or so clones are present, roughly 91% being singletons, with the ten largest covering 2.5% to 4%. This sequence was found in a man younger than 35 in good health and CMV-seronegative. The specimen sequenced was PBMCs. V is TRBV4-1 and J is TRBJ2-1, with 14 bases identical to TRBD2. The CDR3 sequence is CASSQELSVRRLAGGPEQFF. The CDR3 region has the DNA TGCGCCAGCAGCCAAGAACTTTCGGTCCGCCGACTAGCGGGGGGGCCTGAGCAGTTCTTC.